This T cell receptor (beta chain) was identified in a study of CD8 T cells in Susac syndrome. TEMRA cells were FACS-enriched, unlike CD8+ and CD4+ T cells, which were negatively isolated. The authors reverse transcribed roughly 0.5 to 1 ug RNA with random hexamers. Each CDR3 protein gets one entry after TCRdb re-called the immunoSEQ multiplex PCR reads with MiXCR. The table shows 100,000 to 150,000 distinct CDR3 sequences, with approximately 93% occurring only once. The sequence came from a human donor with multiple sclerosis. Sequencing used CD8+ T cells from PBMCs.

For the CDR3, the DNA is TGTGCCAGCAGCGTGGGGGCCCTCAATCAGCCCCAGCATTTT. Amino acid sequence: CASSVGALNQPQHF. The genes are TRBV9 and TRBJ1-5, with D possibly TRBD1 on 6 matching bases. Between the trimmed V and J ends, which lost 2 bases and 3 bases, there was a span of 9 bases. Germline CDR1 SGDLS, CDR2 YYNGEE. The CDR3 covers 14 residues.